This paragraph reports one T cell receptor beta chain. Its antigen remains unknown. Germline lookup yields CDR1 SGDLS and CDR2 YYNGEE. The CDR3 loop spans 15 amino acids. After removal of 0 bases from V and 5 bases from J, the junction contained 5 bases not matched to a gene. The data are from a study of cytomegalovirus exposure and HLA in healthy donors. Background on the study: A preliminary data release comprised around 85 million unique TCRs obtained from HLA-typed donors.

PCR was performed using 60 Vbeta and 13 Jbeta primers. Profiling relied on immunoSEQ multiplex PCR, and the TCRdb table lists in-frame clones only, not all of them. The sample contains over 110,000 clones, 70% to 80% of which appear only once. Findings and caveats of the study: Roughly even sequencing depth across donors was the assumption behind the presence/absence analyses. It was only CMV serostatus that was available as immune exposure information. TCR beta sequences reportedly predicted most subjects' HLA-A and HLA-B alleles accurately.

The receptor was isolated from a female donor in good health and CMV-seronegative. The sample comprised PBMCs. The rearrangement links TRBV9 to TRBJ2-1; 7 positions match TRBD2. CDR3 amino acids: CASSVERGGHNEQFF. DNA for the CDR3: TGTGCCAGCAGCGTAGAGCGGGGAGGGCACAATGAGCAGTTCTTC. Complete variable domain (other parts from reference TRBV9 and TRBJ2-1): DSGVTQTPKHLITATGQRVTLRCSPRSGDLSVYWYQQSLDQGLQFLIQYYNGEERAKGNILERFSAQQFPDLHSELNLSSLELGDSALYFCASSVERGGHNEQFFGPGTRLTVL.